These 15 T cell receptor beta chains were sequenced from one sample in a study of blood T cell repertoires in COVID-19 (dated by TCRdb to about 2020). Libraries were constructed by the immunoSEQ multiplex PCR assay. In TCRdb, the immuneACCESS table is reduced to in-frame sequences with V and J assigned. These tables do not hold every clone; where another copy was compared, an unresolved V gene accounts for under half, and the others remain unexplained. Across this sample there are about 80,000 clones, with around 76% seen only once. The ten largest clones take up more than 15% of the sample. Sequencing was carried out using peripheral blood. The receptors come from a man aged 65-85 years with active or convalescent COVID-19.

This clone came up a few times. J is TRBJ1-1 and V is TRBV2; D ambiguous. Germline CDR1 reads SNHLY; CDR2 reads FYNNEI. V shed 4 bases and J shed 4 bases, with 10 bases lying between them. The CDR3 contains 13 residues. The CDR3 sequence: CASSAQDFTEAFF. DNA for the CDR3: TGTGCCAGCAGTGCCCAGGACTTCACTGAAGCTTTCTTT. Looking up the rest from reference TRBV2 and TRBJ1-1 gives the full variable domain: EPEVTQTPSHQVTQMGQEVILRCVPISNHLYFYWYRQILGQKVEFLVSFYNNEISEKSEIFDDQFSVERPDGSNFTLKIRSTKLEDSAMYFCASSAQDFTEAFFGQGTRLTVV.

The chain employs TRBV6-5 and TRBJ1-3, with 9 bases fitting TRBD1. Germline-derived CDR1 and CDR2 are MNHEY and SVGAGI. The CDR3 runs to 13 residues. V lost 11 bases and J lost 4; bases outside the gene matches: 6. The CDR3 nucleotides are TGTGCCTACTCTGGGACAGGGGGAAACACCATATATTTT. This sequence encodes CAYSGTGGNTIYF.

The CDR3 DNA follows: TGTGCCAGTAGTGTCTCAACAGGGACCTTCTACAATGAGCAGTTCTTC. This sequence encodes CASSVSTGTFYNEQFF. The chain joins TRBV19 to TRBJ2-1, with a weak D call TRBD1 (6 bases). The CDR3 totals 16 residues. CDR1 LNHDA and CDR2 SQIVND come from the germline V gene (reference sequence). V was pared by 5 bases and J by 3 bases, with 17 bases between.

V gene TRBV4-2 combines with J gene TRBJ2-1; TRBD2 matches 13 bases. The germline gives CDR1 LGHNA, CDR2 YNFKEQ. V lost 1 base and J lost 7; bases outside the gene matches: 7. The length of the CDR3 is 17 residues. CDR3 loop: CASSQVTLAGGPNEQFF. In nucleotides, the CDR3 is TGTGCCAGCAGCCAAGTTACACTAGCGGGGGGGCCAAATGAGCAGTTCTTC.

The rearrangement links TRBV2 to TRBJ1-1, with D perhaps matching TRBD1 (5 bases). Trimming shortened V by 0 bases and J by 11 bases, and 16 bases separated the two germline ends. CDR1 and CDR2 from the germline V gene are SNHLY and FYNNEI. The CDR3 is 14 residues long. The CDR3 spells CASSEADTGGVAFF. The CDR3 DNA reads TGTGCCAGCAGTGAAGCGGACACGGGAGGAGTGGCTTTCTTT. The full variable domain, with the rest looked up from reference TRBV2 and TRBJ1-1, is EPEVTQTPSHQVTQMGQEVILRCVPISNHLYFYWYRQILGQKVEFLVSFYNNEISEKSEIFDDQFSVERPDGSNFTLKIRSTKLEDSAMYFCASSEADTGGVAFFGQGTRLTVV.

The chain is built from TRBV3-1 (or the pseudogene TRBV3-2) and TRBJ1-1; 7 nucleotides agree with TRBD1. The CDR3 runs to 14 residues. CDR1 and CDR2 from the germline V gene are LGHDT and YNNKEL (reference sequence). J gave up 7 bases and V 3 bases, and 8 bases lay outside the gene matches. The DNA of the CDR3 is TGTGCCAGCAGCCATGGGACAGCCACCCTTGAAGCTTTCTTT. It encodes CASSHGTATLEAFF.

J is TRBJ2-5 and V is TRBV24-1; D gene uncertain. CDR1 and CDR2 from the germline V gene are KGHDR and SFDVKD. CDR3 length equals 13 residues. V was shortened by 5 bases and J by 1 base, with 7 bases between the two germline ends. The CDR3 nucleotides read TGTGCCACCAGTGGAGGCGCCCAAGAGACCCAGTACTTC. This codes for CATSGGAQETQYF.

About this clone itself: This sample also contains other DNA sequences that code for the same CDR3. The V and J genes are TRBV2 and TRBJ2-7; D call uncertain. The CDR3 runs 11 residues. The ends were cut back, 2 bases at V and 5 bases at J, with 4 bases in the middle. Germline values: CDR1 SNHLY, CDR2 FYNNEI. CDR3 loop: CASSETDEQYF. CDR3 DNA sequence: TGTGCCAGCAGTGAAACGGACGAGCAGTACTTC.

This chain uses TRBV2 with TRBJ2-1; D call uncertain. V dropped 4 bases and J dropped 0 bases, with 7 bases sitting between them. CDR1 and CDR2 from the germline V gene are SNHLY and FYNNEI. CDR3 length equals 14 residues. The chain's CDR3 is CASSAESSYNEQFF. CDR3 bases: TGTGCCAGCAGTGCGGAGAGCTCCTACAATGAGCAGTTCTTC.

The V call is TRBV11-2, the J call TRBJ2-3; D is ambiguous. Trimming removed 5 bases at V and 6 bases at J, with 12 bases between. Germline V gene lookup returns CDR1 SGHAT and CDR2 FQNNGV. The length of the CDR3 is 13 residues. CDR3 in DNA: TGTGCCAGCAGCCCGCCAGCCAGGGATACGCAGTATTTT. This translates into CASSPPARDTQYF.

The sample holds many counts of this clone. This chain joins TRBV10-1 and TRBJ1-1; the D gene is possibly TRBD1 (5 bases). With 8 bases removed from V and 3 bases from J, the gap between germline ends came to 13 bases. Germline values: CDR1 WNHNN, CDR2 SYGVQD (reference sequence). The CDR3 runs 13 residues. The CDR3 DNA is TGCGCCAGCCAACTTACGGGGGACACTGAAGCTTTCTTT. Its translation: CASQLTGDTEAFF.

This sequence joins TRBV2 and TRBJ1-6, with D uncertain. In germline, CDR1 is SNHLY, CDR2 FYNNEI. The ends were cut back, 9 bases at V and 9 bases at J, with 15 bases in the middle. This CDR3 spans 13 amino acids. The CDR3 DNA follows: TGTGCCAGTAACCCGGGGAAGGGTTCACCCCTCCACTTT. It is translated as CASNPGKGSPLHF.

CDR3 residues: CASSPRRDSNTEAFF. For the CDR3, the DNA is TGTGCCAGCAGCCCCCGACGGGACAGCAACACTGAAGCTTTCTTT. The V call is TRBV5-6, the J call TRBJ1-1, with 7 nucleotides matching TRBD1. CDR1 is SGHDT, CDR2 YYEEEE, per germline. The CDR3 covers 15 residues. V lost 4 bases, J lost 2 bases, and 8 bases stayed unmatched.

The CDR3 protein is CASSVGQNQPQHF. In DNA, the CDR3 is TGTGCCAGCAGCGTAGGGCAGAATCAGCCCCAGCATTTT. The chain combines TRBV9 with TRBJ1-5; D is ambiguous. The CDR3 totals 13 residues. V lost 0 bases and J 4 bases, leaving 5 bases between the germline ends. The germline gives CDR1 SGDLS, CDR2 YYNGEE.

The rearrangement uses TRBV11-2 and TRBJ1-2, with no clear D. V lost 0 bases and J 5 bases, leaving 4 bases between the germline ends. There are 12 residues in the CDR3. Germline V gives CDR1 SGHAT, CDR2 FQNNGV. The CDR3 nucleotides read TGTGCCAGCAGCTTAGATCAATATGGCTACACCTTC. This codes for CASSLDQYGYTF.